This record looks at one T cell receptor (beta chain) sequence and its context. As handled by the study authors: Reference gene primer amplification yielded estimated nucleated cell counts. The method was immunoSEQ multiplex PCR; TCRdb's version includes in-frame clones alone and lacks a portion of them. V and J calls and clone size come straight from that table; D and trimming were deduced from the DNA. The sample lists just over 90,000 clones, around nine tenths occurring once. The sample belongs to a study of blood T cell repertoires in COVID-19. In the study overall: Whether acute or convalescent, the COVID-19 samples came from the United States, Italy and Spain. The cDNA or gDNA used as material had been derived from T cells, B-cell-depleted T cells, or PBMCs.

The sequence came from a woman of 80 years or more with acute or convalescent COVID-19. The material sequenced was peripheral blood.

The CDR3 sequence: CASSAARRKRGGRVDTQYF. The CDR3 DNA is TGTGCCAGCAGCGCGGCCAGGAGGAAGCGGGGGGGGCGGGTTGATACGCAGTATTTT. The chain links TRBV9 to TRBJ2-3, with 10 nucleotides matching TRBD2. Germline values: CDR1 SGDLS, CDR2 YYNGEE. Germline trimming cut 3 bases from V and 6 bases from J; bases unmatched to any gene: 19. The CDR3 is made up of 19 amino acids. Full variable domain (remainder filled in from reference TRBV9 and TRBJ2-3): DSGVTQTPKHLITATGQRVTLRCSPRSGDLSVYWYQQSLDQGLQFLIQYYNGEERAKGNILERFSAQQFPDLHSELNLSSLELGDSALYFCASSAARRKRGGRVDTQYFGPGTRLTVL.